This T cell receptor beta chain comes out of a study of T-cell reconstitution after alpha-beta-depleted transplantation in children. General study results and limits: At around two months after transplant, the alpha-beta T cells were reportedly derived from several hundred expanded clones that came from non-depleted graft cells.

This CDR3 comprises 15 residues. Trimming removed 5 bases at V and 1 base at J, with 14 bases between. Library preparation (for TCRbeta) was performed with unique molecular identifiers. TCRdb processed the PCR reads anew with MiXCR; each CDR3 protein has one entry. The table includes approximately 70,000 distinct CDR3 sequences, approximately 5% detected once. This clonotype has at least ten counts. Its antigen remains unknown. The chain combines TRBV12-3 or TRBV12-4 with TRBJ1-1, with a tentative D call TRBD1 (5 bases). This specimen consisted of PBMCs, mostly from graft donor cells, obtained 180 days after TCRalphabeta/CD19-depleted stem cell transplant. The sequence came from a boy less than two years old who had a stem cell transplant for acute myeloid leukemia, so the T cells may come from the graft donor. CDR3 in amino acids: CASSPGGGGNTEAFF. CDR3 bases: TGTGCCAGCAGTCCCGGGGGGGGTGGGAACACTGAAGCTTTCTTT.